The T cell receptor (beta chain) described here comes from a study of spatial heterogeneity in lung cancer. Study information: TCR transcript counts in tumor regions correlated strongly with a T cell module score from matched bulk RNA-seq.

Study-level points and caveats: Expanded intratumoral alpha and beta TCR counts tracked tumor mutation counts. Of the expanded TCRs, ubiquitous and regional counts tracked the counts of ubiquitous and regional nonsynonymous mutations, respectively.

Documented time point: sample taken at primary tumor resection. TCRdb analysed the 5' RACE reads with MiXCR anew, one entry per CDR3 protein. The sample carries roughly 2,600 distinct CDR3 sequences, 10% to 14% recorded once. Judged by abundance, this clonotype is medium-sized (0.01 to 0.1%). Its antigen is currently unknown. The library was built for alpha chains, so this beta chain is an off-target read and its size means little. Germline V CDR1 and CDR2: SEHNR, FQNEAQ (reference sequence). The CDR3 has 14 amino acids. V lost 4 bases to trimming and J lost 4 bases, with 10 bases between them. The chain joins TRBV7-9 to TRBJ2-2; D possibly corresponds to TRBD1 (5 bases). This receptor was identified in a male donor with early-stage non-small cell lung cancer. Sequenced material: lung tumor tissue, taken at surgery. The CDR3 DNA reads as TGTGCCAGCAGCTCCGGACAAGCCACCGGGGAGCTGTTTTTT. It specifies CASSSGQATGELFF.